The clone carrying this TCR beta chain was picked up one time. Its antigen is not known. An end of the junction differs from the germline gene, which may be a read error. From unsorted bulk tissue weighing about 20-32 mg, DNA and RNA were co-extracted. Synthesis of TCR beta cDNA was carried out from 500 ng total RNA with a constant-region primer. Slightly modified ARM-PCR, run as three nested multiplex PCR rounds, produced the TCR beta libraries. Investigators reported that the first two PCR rounds, at roughly 11 cycles each, used TRBV1-TRBV30 forward primers with a C-beta reverse primer. TCRdb processed the multiplex PCR reads anew with MiXCR; each CDR3 protein has one entry. This table has about 84,000 distinct CDR3 sequences, around 70% appearing once. This record belongs to a study of tumor-infiltrating lymphocytes in primary liver carcinoma. Study as a whole: Male and female patients aged 30 to 69 years made up the cohort. The yield of productive TCRbeta reads per sample was roughly 3.65 to 7.5 million and was similar across tissue types. Study conclusions and caveats: Compared with tumor region pairs, tumor-adjacent and tumor-blood pairs overlapped less.

The CDR3 is 15 amino acids. Germline V gene lookup returns CDR1 MNHNS and CDR2 SASEGT. This receptor was identified in a man aged 40-55 years with primary liver carcinoma and hepatitis B virus infection. Sequencing was performed on liver tumor tissue from sampling region 1. Stated subset: tumor region T1, superior pole. The chain carries TRBV6-1 and TRBJ2-7; TRBD1 agrees at 9 bases. The CDR3 DNA reads TGTGCCAGCAGTGTAGCGCCGGGACAGGGCTACGAGCAGTATTTC. This gives the protein CASSVAPGQGYEQYF.